These 15 T cell receptor beta chains originate from one sample sequenced in a study of T cells expressing NK-cell markers (dated by TCRdb to about 2020). The method behind the library was 5' RACE. Data came from an Illumina HiSeq 2000. After reprocessing by TCRdb, each CDR3 protein sequence is one entry, and no DNA is given. This sample's table lists about 15,000 distinct CDR3 sequences. The top ten clonotypes cover 50% to 60% of the sample. Sequenced: blood T cells: a sorted CD56 or NKG2C T cell subset, CD4+ or CD8+ T cells, or bulk PBMC T cells (not recorded which). The receptors shown here come from a man aged 18-75 years in good health.

J is TRBJ2-1 and V is TRBV10-3; TCRdb names TRBD1, which stays unverified in the absence of DNA. Germline V gene data show CDR1 as ENHRY and CDR2 as SYGVKD. This CDR3 comprises 16 residues. CDR3 region: CAISAQGVGFYNEQFF.

V is TRBV12-3 or TRBV12-4 and J is TRBJ2-7; the D call from TCRdb, TRBD2, cannot be confirmed without DNA. The CDR3 runs 14 residues. CDR3: CASSFREYSYEQYF.

This chain links TRBV4-3 with TRBJ2-1; the D call from TCRdb, TRBD2, cannot be confirmed without DNA. In germline, CDR1 is LGHNA, CDR2 YSLEER. The CDR3 has 16 residues. CDR3 region: CASSQDAGRAYNEQFF.

V usage is TRBV28 and J usage is TRBJ1-2; checking the TCRdb D call of TRBD1 is not possible without DNA. This CDR3 is built from 15 residues. In germline, CDR1 is MDHEN, CDR2 SYDVKM. CDR3 amino acids: CASSSPGEGAYGYTF.

The rearrangement uses TRBV7-2 and TRBJ2-2. Germline CDR1 SGHTA, CDR2 FQGNSA. The CDR3 totals 13 residues. The chain's CDR3 is CASSLGNTGELFF.

The chain uses TRBV20-1 and TRBJ2-7; there is no DNA to check the TCRdb D call of TRBD1. Germline V gene lookup returns CDR1 DFQATT and CDR2 SNEGSKA (reference sequence). The CDR3 consists of 12 residues. The CDR3 spells CSASRGTHEQYF.

The chain combines TRBV15 with TRBJ1-1. The CDR3 consists of 16 residues. Per germline, CDR1 LNHNV and CDR2 YYDKDF (reference sequence). The CDR3 sequence is CATSRGSVGPNTEAFF.

The chain combines TRBV4-3 with TRBJ1-1. From germline, CDR1 is LGHNA and CDR2 YSLEER. This CDR3 comprises 14 residues. The CDR3 loop reads CASSQDTWGTEAFF.

This rearrangement joins TRBV20-1 to TRBJ1-1; TCRdb picks TRBD1, but there is no DNA to check that call. CDR1 and CDR2 (germline): DFQATT, SNEGSKA (reference sequence). The CDR3 loop spans 12 amino acids. The chain's CDR3 is CSANRLGPEAFF.

The V call is TRBV20-1, the J call TRBJ1-5. CDR3 length: 14 amino acids. From germline, CDR1 is DFQATT and CDR2 SNEGSKA (reference sequence). CDR3 region: CSASPGEGRQPQHF.

The chain is built from TRBV6-1 and TRBJ1-6; checking the TCRdb D call of TRBD1 is not possible without DNA. The CDR3 is 14 amino acids. The germline V gene has CDR1 MNHNS and CDR2 SASEGT. The CDR3 loop reads CASKLGQRDSPLHF.

The rearrangement joins TRBV7-8 to TRBJ1-1; TCRdb outputs TRBD1, but without DNA this stays unchecked. CDR3 length equals 16 residues. CDR1 and CDR2 from the germline V gene are SGHVS and FQNEAQ. The CDR3 reads CASSQMNRGRNTEAFF.

This chain joins TRBV29-1 and TRBJ2-5; TCRdb's assignment of TRBD1 cannot be checked, as there is no DNA. Germline CDR1 is SQVTM and CDR2 is ANQGSEA. This CDR3 spans 14 amino acids. Here the CDR3 reads CSVDRETSQETQYF.

The V call is TRBV7-8, the J call TRBJ2-3; TCRdb selects TRBD1, and the lack of DNA leaves this call unchecked. Germline V CDR1 and CDR2: SGHVS, FQNEAQ. This CDR3 is built from 16 residues. CDR3 in amino acids: CASSLDRGSSTDTQYF.

This sequence joins TRBV20-1 and TRBJ2-4; TCRdb selects TRBD2, and the lack of DNA leaves this call unchecked. This CDR3 comprises 18 residues. Germline values: CDR1 DFQATT, CDR2 SNEGSKA (reference sequence). The CDR3: CSARDRLTVGGAKNIQYF.